The 6 T cell receptor beta chains below come from one sample, sequenced in a study of T cell responses to AZD1222 COVID-19 vaccine. Clones were read by immunoSEQ multiplex PCR, and TCRdb kept only the in-frame ones, dropping some. This table holds around 110,000 clones, approximately 93% found once. The input for sequencing was peripheral blood, taken on day 0 of AZD1222 vaccination. Receptor source: an adult in good health.

This sequence joins TRBV4-2 and TRBJ1-4; 9 bases are a match to TRBD1. After removal of 2 bases from V and 3 bases from J, the junction contained 7 bases not matched to a gene. This CDR3 is 17 amino acids long. The germline V gene has CDR1 LGHNA and CDR2 YNFKEQ. The CDR3 loop reads CASSQLDRGASNEKLFF. CDR3 DNA sequence: TGTGCCAGCAGCCAACTGGACAGGGGCGCTTCTAATGAAAAACTGTTTTTT.

The chain carries TRBV6-5 and TRBJ2-7; no clear D gene. The CDR3 consists of 11 residues. Germline CDR1 MNHEY, CDR2 SVGAGI. Trimming pared 4 bases from V and 3 bases from J, leaving 4 bases between. CDR3 DNA: TGTGCCAGCAGTTGGGGCTACGAGCAGTACTTC. Its protein product is CASSWGYEQYF.

The rearrangement uses TRBV25-1 and TRBJ2-7; D not certain. Trimming removed 5 bases at V and 4 bases at J, with 18 bases between. The CDR3 length is 15 residues. Germline loops: CDR1 MGHDK, CDR2 SYGVNS. The chain's CDR3 is CASSPSLYLQYEQYF. The CDR3 DNA follows: TGTGCCAGCAGTCCGTCCCTCTACCTTCAATACGAGCAGTACTTC.

The V call is TRBV20-1, the J call TRBJ1-1; maybe TRBD1 (5 bases). The V end lost 3 bases, the J end lost 0 bases, and 8 bases lay between the germline ends. The CDR3 totals 13 residues. CDR1 DFQATT and CDR2 SNEGSKA come from the germline V gene (reference sequence). Here the CDR3 DNA reads TGCAGTGCTAGTTGGGACGTGAACACTGAAGCTTTCTTT. It specifies CSASWDVNTEAFF.

V is TRBV15 and J is TRBJ2-1, with 7 bases that match TRBD1. CDR1 and CDR2 from the germline V gene are LNHNV and YYDKDF (reference sequence). The CDR3 sequence is 15 residues long. V lost 5 bases and J lost 10; bases outside the gene matches: 14. The CDR3 protein is CATSGSDRPLKEQFF. For the CDR3, the DNA is TGTGCCACCAGCGGATCGGACAGGCCCTTGAAGGAGCAGTTCTTC. The whole variable domain, filled in from reference TRBV15 and TRBJ2-1, reads DAMVIQNPRYQVTQFGKPVTLSCSQTLNHNVMYWYQQKSSQAPKLLFHYYDKDFNNEADTPDNFQSRRPNTSFCFLDIRSPGLGDTAMYLCATSGSDRPLKEQFFGPGTRLTVL.

The V gene is TRBV5-1, the J gene TRBJ1-1, with D unclear. Germline loops: CDR1 SGHRS, CDR2 YFSETQ. V was cut by 5 bases and J by 1 base, with 15 bases left in between. The CDR3 totals 15 residues. The CDR3 spells CASSYGPGGNTEAFF. In nucleotides, the CDR3 is TGCGCCAGCAGTTATGGTCCGGGAGGGAACACTGAAGCTTTCTTT.